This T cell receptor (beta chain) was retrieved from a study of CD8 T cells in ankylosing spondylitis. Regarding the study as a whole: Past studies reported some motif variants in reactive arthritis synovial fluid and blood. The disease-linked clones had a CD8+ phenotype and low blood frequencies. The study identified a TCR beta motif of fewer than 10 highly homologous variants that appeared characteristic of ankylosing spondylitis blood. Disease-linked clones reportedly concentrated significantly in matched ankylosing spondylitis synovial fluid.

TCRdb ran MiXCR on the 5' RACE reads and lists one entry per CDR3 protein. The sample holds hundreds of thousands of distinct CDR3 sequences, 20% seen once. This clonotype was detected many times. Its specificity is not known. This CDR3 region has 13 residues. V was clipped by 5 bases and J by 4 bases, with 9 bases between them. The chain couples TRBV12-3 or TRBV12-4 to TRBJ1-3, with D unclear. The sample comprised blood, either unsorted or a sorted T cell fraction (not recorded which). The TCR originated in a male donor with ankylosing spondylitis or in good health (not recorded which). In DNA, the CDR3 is TGTGCCAGCAGTGCCTCACAGGGAAACACCATATATTTT. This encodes CASSASQGNTIYF.